This T cell receptor (beta chain) came from a study of OX40 agonist ivuxolimab in advanced cancers. General study points: Antigen specificity remained undetermined for the expanded peripheral T cells.

On this clone itself: What it binds is not known.

Assay used: immunoSEQ multiplex PCR; TCRdb lists only in-frame clones, some missing. Counted here are 87,000 or so clones, roughly 84% occurring once; the ten biggest clones make up around 4%. CDR1 and CDR2 from the germline V gene are SGHTA and FQGTGA. The V gene lost 1 base and the J gene lost 1 base, with 22 bases spanning the gap. The CDR3 loop spans 19 amino acids. The specimen was CD4+ or CD8+ T cells sorted from blood, collected in a trial of the OX40 agonist ivuxolimab. The chain is built from TRBV7-3 and TRBJ2-5; no clear D gene. The clonotype originates from an adult with an advanced solid tumor such as melanoma, head and neck, liver or kidney cancer. CDR3 loop: CASSLKSKSTLKTQETQYF. As DNA, the CDR3 is TGTGCCAGCAGCTTAAAGTCCAAATCTACCCTAAAGACCCAAGAGACCCAGTACTTC.